This TCR beta chain was sequenced in a study of blood T cell repertoires in COVID-19. Germline V CDR1 and CDR2: LGHNA, YSLEER. The CDR3 runs to 15 residues. With 1 base removed from V and 2 bases from J, the gap between germline ends came to 10 bases. Profiling relied on immunoSEQ multiplex PCR, and the TCRdb table lists in-frame clones only, not all of them. The data show about 240,000 clones, roughly 80% seen once. This chain connects TRBV4-3 to TRBJ2-3; D remains ambiguous. Sequencing was done on a sample of peripheral blood. The sequence derives from a woman aged 18-29 years with acute or convalescent COVID-19. In DNA form, the CDR3 reads TGCGCCAGCAGCCAAGGCTACGGGTACACAGATACGCAGTATTTT. This encodes CASSQGYGYTDTQYF.